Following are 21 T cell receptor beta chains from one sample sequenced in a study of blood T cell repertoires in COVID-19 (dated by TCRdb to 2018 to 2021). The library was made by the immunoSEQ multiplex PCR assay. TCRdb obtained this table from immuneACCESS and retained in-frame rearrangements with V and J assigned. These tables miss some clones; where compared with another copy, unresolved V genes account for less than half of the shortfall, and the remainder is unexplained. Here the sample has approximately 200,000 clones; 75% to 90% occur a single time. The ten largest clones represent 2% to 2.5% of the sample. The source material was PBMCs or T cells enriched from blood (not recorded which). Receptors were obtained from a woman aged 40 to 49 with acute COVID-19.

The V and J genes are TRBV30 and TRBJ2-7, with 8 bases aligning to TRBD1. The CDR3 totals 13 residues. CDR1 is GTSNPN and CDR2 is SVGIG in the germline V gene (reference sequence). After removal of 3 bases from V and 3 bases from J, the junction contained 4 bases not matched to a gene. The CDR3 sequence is CAWSGQGGYEQYF. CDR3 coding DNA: TGTGCCTGGAGCGGACAGGGAGGCTACGAGCAGTACTTC. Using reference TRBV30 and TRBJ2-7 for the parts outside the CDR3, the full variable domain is SQTIHQWPATLVQPVGSPLSLECTVEGTSNPNLYWYRQAAGRGLQLLFYSVGIGQISSEVPQNLSASRPQDRQFILSSKKLLLSDSGFYLCAWSGQGGYEQYFGPGTRLTVT.

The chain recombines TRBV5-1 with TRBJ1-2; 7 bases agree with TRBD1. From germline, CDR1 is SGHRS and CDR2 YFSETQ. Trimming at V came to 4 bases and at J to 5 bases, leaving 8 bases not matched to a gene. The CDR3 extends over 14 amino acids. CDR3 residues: CASSPTGFGYGYTF. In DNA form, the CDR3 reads TGCGCCAGCAGCCCGACAGGGTTCGGGTATGGCTACACCTTC.

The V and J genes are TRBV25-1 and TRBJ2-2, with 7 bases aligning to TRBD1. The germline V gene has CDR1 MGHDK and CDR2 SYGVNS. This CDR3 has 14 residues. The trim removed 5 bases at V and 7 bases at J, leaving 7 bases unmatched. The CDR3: CASSTGALGGELFF. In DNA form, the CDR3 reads TGTGCCAGCAGTACAGGGGCCCTAGGCGGGGAGCTGTTTTTT.

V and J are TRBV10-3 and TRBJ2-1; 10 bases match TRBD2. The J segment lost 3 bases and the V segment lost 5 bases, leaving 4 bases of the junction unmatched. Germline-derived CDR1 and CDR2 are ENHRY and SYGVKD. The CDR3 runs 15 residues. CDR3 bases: TGTGCCATCAGTACGGGACTAGCGCGCTACAATGAGCAGTTCTTC. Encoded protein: CAISTGLARYNEQFF.

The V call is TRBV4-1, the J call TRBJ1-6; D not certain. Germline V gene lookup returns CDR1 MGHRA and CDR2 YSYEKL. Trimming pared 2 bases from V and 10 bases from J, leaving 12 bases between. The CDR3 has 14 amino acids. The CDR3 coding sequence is TGCGCCAGCAGCCAACGTTTGGAGGAATCACCCCTCCACTTT. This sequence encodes CASSQRLEESPLHF.

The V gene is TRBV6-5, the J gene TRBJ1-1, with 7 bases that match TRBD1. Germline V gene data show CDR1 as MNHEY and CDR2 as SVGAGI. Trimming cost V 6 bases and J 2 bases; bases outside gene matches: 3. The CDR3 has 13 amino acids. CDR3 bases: TGTGCCAGCAGCCGGGACAGCAACACTGAAGCTTTCTTT. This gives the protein CASSRDSNTEAFF.

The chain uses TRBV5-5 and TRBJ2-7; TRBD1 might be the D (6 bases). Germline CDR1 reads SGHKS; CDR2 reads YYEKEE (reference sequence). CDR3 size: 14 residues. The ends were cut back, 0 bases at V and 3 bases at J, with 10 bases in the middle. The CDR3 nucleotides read TGTGCCAGCAGCTTGGGCAGGGGCCTCTACGAGCAGTACTTC. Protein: CASSLGRGLYEQYF.

The CDR3 DNA is TGTGCCAGCAGAAAACTGACAGGGGGGAATCAGCCCCAGCATTTT. This gives the protein CASRKLTGGNQPQHF. The chain uses TRBV6-5 and TRBJ1-5; 9 nucleotides match TRBD1. The trim removed 6 bases at V and 4 bases at J, leaving 7 bases unmatched. Germline assignment: CDR1 MNHEY and CDR2 SVGAGI. The CDR3 sequence is 15 residues long.

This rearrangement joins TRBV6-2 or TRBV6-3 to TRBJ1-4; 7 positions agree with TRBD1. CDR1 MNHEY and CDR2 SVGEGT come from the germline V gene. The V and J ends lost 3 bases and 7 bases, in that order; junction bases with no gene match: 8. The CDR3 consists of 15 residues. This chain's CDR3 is CASSYPLDRAEKLFF. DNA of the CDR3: TGTGCCAGCAGTTATCCGCTTGACAGGGCTGAAAAACTGTTTTTT.

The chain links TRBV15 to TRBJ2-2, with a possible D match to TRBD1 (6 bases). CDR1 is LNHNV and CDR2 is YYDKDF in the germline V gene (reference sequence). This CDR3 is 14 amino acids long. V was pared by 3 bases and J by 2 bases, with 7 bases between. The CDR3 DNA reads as TGTGCCACCAGCAGTGGGGGCAACACCGGGGAGCTGTTTTTT. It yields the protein CATSSGGNTGELFF. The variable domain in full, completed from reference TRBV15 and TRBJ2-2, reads DAMVIQNPRYQVTQFGKPVTLSCSQTLNHNVMYWYQQKSSQAPKLLFHYYDKDFNNEADTPDNFQSRRPNTSFCFLDIRSPGLGDTAMYLCATSSGGNTGELFFGEGSRLTVL.

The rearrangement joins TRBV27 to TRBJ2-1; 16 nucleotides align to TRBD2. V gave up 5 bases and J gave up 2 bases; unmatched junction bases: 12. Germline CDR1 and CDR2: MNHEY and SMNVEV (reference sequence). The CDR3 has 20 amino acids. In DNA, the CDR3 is TGTGCCAGCAGTGCGTTCCCGGGACTAGCGGGAGGGCGGACCTACAATGAGCAGTTCTTC. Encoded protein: CASSAFPGLAGGRTYNEQFF.

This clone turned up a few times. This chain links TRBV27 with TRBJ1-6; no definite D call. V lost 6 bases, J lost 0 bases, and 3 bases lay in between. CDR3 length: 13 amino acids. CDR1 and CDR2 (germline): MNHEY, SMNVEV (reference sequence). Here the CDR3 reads CASRSSYNSPLHF. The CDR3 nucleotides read TGTGCCAGCAGGAGCTCCTATAATTCACCCCTCCACTTT.

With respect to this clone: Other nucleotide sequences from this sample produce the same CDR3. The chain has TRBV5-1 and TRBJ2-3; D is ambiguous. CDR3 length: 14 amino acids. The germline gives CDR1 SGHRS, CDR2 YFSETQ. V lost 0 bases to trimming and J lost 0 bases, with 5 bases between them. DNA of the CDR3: TGCGCCAGCAGCTTGGGAGCGAGCACAGATACGCAGTATTTT. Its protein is CASSLGASTDTQYF.

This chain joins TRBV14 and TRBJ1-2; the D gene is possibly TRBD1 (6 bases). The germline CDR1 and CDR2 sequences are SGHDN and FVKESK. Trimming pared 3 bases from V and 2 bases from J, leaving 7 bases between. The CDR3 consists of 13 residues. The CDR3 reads CASSHRGNYGYTF. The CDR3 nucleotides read TGTGCCAGCAGCCACAGGGGAAACTATGGCTACACCTTC.

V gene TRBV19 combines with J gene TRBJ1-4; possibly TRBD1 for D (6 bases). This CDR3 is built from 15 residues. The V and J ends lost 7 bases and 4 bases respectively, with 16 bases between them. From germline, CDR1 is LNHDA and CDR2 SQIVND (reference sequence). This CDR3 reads CASTDPGEYNEKLFF. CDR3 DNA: TGTGCCAGTACCGACCCAGGGGAATATAATGAAAAACTGTTTTTT.

The CDR3 nucleotides read TGTGCCAGCAGCCCTAGGACTAGCGGGATACAGACCCAGTACTTC. It encodes CASSPRTSGIQTQYF. The rearrangement uses TRBV7-2 and TRBJ2-5, with 12 bases identical to TRBD2. Germline CDR1 SGHTA, CDR2 FQGNSA. The V gene end was trimmed by 5 bases and the J gene end by 6 bases; junction bases not matched to a gene: 7. This CDR3 spans 15 amino acids. The whole variable domain, filled in from reference TRBV7-2 and TRBJ2-5, reads GAGVSQSPSNKVTEKGKDVELRCDPISGHTALYWYRQSLGQGLEFLIYFQGNSAPDKSGLPSDRFSAERTGGSVSTLTIQRTQQEDSAVYLCASSPRTSGIQTQYFGPGTRLLVL.

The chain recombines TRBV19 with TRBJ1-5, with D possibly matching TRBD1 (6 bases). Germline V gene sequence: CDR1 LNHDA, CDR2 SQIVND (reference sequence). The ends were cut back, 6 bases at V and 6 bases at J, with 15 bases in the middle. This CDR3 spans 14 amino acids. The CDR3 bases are TGTGCCAGTAGCACCGACGGGGGGCTTCAGCCCCAGCATTTT. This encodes CASSTDGGLQPQHF.

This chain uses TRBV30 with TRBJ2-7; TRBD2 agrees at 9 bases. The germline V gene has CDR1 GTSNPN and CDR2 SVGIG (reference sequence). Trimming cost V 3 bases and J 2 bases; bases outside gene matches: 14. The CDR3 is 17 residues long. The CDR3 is CAWSTHRVSGGPYEQYF. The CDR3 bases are TGTGCCTGGAGCACTCATCGGGTTAGCGGGGGACCCTACGAGCAGTACTTC.

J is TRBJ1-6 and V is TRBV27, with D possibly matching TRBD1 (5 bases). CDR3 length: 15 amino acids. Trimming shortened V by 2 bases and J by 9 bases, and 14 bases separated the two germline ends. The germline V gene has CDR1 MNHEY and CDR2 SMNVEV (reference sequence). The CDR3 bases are TGTGCCAGCAGTTTAGAGGCGGGGGGTGGTTCACCCCTCCACTTT. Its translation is CASSLEAGGGSPLHF.

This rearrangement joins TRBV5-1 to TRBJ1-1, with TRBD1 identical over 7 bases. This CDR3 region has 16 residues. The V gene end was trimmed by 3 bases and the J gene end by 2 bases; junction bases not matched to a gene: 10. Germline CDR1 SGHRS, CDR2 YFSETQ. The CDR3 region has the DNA TGCGCCAGCAGCTACAACGGAGGGGGCCGAAACACTGAAGCTTTCTTT. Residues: CASSYNGGGRNTEAFF.

CDR3 region: CASSVGTRGEKLFF. CDR3 DNA: TGTGCCAGCAGCGTAGGGACCCGGGGGGAAAAACTGTTTTTT. This chain links TRBV9 with TRBJ1-4, with D perhaps TRBD1 (5 bases). V was trimmed by 0 bases and J by 8 bases, leaving 11 bases between them. This CDR3 contains 14 residues. CDR1 and CDR2 (germline): SGDLS, YYNGEE.